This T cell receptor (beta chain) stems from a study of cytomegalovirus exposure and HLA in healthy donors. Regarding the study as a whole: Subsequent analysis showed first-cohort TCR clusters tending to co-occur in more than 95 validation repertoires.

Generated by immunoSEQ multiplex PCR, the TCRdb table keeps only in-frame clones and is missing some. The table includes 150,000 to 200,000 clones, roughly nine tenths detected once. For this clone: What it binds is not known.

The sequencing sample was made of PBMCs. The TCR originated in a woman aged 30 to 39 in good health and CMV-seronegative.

The chain's CDR3 is CASSLAILTEAFF. In DNA, the CDR3 is TGTGCCAGCAGTTTAGCCATACTCACTGAAGCTTTCTTT. The chain is built from TRBV28 and TRBJ1-1; D unclear. CDR1 MDHEN and CDR2 SYDVKM come from the germline V gene. The CDR3 has 13 amino acids. V shed 2 bases and J shed 4 bases, with 8 bases lying between them.